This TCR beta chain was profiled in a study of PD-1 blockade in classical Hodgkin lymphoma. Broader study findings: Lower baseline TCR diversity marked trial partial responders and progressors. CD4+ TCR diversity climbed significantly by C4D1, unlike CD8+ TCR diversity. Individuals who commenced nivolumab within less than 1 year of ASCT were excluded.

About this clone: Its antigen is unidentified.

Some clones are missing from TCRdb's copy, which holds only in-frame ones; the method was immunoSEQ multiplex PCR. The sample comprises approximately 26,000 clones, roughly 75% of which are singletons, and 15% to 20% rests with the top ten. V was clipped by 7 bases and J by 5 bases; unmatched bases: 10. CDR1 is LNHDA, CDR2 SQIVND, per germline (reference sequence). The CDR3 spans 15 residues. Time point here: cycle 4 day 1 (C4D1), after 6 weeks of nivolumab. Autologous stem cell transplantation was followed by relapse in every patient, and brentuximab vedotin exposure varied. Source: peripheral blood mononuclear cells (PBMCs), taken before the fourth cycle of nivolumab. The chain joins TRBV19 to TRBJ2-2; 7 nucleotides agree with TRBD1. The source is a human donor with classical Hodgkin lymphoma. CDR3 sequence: CASISDRVGTGELFF. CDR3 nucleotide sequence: TGTGCCAGTATCTCCGACAGGGTAGGGACCGGGGAGCTGTTTTTT. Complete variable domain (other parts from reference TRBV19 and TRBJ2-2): DGGITQSPKYLFRKEGQNVTLSCEQNLNHDAMYWYRQDPGQGLRLIYYSQIVNDFQKGDIAEGYSVSREKKESFPLTVTSAQKNPTAFYLCASISDRVGTGELFFGEGSRLTVL.